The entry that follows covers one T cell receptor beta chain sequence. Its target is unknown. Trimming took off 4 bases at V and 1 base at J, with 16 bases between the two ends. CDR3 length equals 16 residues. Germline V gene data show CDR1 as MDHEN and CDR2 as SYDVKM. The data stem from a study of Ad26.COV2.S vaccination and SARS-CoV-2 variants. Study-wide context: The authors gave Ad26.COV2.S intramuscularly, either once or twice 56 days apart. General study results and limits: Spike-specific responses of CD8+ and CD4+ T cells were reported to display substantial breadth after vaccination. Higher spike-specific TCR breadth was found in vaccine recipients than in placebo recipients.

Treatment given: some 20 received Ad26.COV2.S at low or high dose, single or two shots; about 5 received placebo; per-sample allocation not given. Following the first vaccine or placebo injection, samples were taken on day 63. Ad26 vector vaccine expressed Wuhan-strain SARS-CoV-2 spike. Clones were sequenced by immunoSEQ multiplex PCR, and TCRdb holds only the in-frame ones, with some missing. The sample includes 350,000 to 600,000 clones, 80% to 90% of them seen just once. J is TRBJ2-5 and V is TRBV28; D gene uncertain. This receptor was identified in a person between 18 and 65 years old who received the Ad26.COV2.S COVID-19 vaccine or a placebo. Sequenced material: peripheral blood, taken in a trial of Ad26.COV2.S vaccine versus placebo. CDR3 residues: CASSSAAALGQETQYF. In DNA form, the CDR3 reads TGTGCCAGCAGTTCGGCAGCCGCCCTGGGCCAAGAGACCCAGTACTTC.